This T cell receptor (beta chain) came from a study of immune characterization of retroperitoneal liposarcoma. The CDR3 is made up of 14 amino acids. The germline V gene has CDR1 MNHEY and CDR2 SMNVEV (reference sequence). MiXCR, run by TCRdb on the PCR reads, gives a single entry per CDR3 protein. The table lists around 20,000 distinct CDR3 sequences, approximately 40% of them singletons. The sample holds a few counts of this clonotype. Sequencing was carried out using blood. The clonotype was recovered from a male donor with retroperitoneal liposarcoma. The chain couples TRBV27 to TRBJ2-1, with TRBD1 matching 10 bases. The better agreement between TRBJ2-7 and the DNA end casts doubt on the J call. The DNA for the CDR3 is TGTGCCAGCAGTTCCGGGGACAGGGGCTACGAGCAGTACTTC. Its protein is CASSSGDRGYEQYF.